This entry features one T cell receptor beta chain sequence. The antigen remains unidentified. This sample was included in a study of T cell responses to AZD1222 COVID-19 vaccine. The study's findings and limits: Spike-specific TCR breadth and depth went up after people got two AZD1222 doses. The sample set comprised mostly white British donors with more females, and clonal diversity was possibly underestimated. In all cases, repertoires were sampled only after the peak T cell response. With dominance at 160-218 and 743-854, vaccine-associated CD4 TCRs spanned spike.

Assay used: immunoSEQ multiplex PCR; TCRdb lists only in-frame clones, some missing. The table has about 90,000 clones, approximately 89% seen once. The V segment lost 3 bases and the J segment 5 bases; nucleotides outside the gene matches: 5. Germline-derived CDR1 and CDR2 are SGDLS and YYNGEE. The CDR3 is 15 residues long. The sample here was peripheral blood, taken on day 0 of MenACWY control vaccination. The chain is built from TRBV9 and TRBJ2-5; 12 bases are a match to TRBD2. The origin of this receptor is an adult in good health. As DNA, the CDR3 is TGTGCCAGCAGCGAAGGACTAGCGGGAATCGAGACCCAGTACTTC. It is translated as CASSEGLAGIETQYF.